The 9 T cell receptor beta chains below all came from one sample that was sequenced in a study of T cells in Graves' hyperthyroidism and ophthalmopathy. Regions amplified from RNA transcripts were the TCR beta CDR3 regions. The primer set for the first-round RT-PCR of the TCR CDR3 was HTBI. From the multiplex PCR reads, TCRdb called clonotypes with MiXCR, one entry per CDR3 protein. The sample has a few hundred thousand distinct CDR3 sequences, roughly 15% seen once. Sequencing was performed on blood. Source of these receptors: a woman in her fifties or sixties with Graves' hyperthyroidism that later progressed to Graves' ophthalmopathy.

This clonotype was seen ten or more times. DNA of the CDR3: TGCAGTGCCCCAACGACGTCCCCCGGCTACAATGAGCAGTTCTTC. This encodes CSAPTTSPGYNEQFF. The V and J genes are TRBV20-1 and TRBJ2-1, with unresolved D. The CDR3 is made up of 15 amino acids. V was pared by 6 bases and J by 3 bases, with 18 bases between. The germline CDR1 and CDR2 sequences are DFQATT and SNEGSKA (reference sequence).

CDR3 amino acids: CASSRGGGQIYNEQFF. The CDR3 DNA is TGCGCCAGCAGCCGAGGGGGGGGGCAGATTTACAATGAGCAGTTCTTC. The chain employs TRBV4-1 and TRBJ2-1; tentative D call: TRBD2 (7 bases). CDR1 is MGHRA and CDR2 is YSYEKL in the germline V gene. The V end was cut by 4 bases, the J end by 4 bases, with 17 bases between. The CDR3 consists of 16 residues.

In this sample, this clonotype turned up many times. This chain links TRBV28 with TRBJ1-6, with D possibly matching TRBD1 (5 bases). CDR3 size: 14 residues. V lost 6 bases and J 5 bases, leaving 11 bases between the germline ends. CDR1 and CDR2 (germline): MDHEN, SYDVKM. The CDR3 sequence is CASRGGNNNSPLHF. The CDR3 bases are TGTGCCAGCAGGGGGGGAAATAATAATTCACCCCTCCACTTT.

This clonotype has at least ten counts. This rearrangement joins TRBV7-9 to TRBJ1-1, with D unclear. The CDR3 is made up of 13 amino acids. Germline V gives CDR1 SEHNR, CDR2 FQNEAQ (reference sequence). The V and J ends lost 1 base and 7 bases respectively, with 10 bases between them. CDR3 bases: TGTGCCAGCAGCTTAGGCACCCAGAATGAAGCTTTCTTT. It specifies CASSLGTQNEAFF.

The V gene is TRBV30, the J gene TRBJ2-1; D ambiguous. V dropped 2 bases and J dropped 9 bases, with 8 bases sitting between them. Germline lookup yields CDR1 GTSNPN and CDR2 SVGIG (reference sequence). The CDR3 has 11 amino acids. Here the CDR3 reads CAWSKGIEQFF. The CDR3, as DNA: TGTGCCTGGAGTAAAGGGATTGAGCAGTTCTTC.

This clonotype was detected ten times or more. The rearrangement joins TRBV2 to TRBJ1-5; D possibly corresponds to TRBD1 (5 bases). Germline V gives CDR1 SNHLY, CDR2 FYNNEI. This CDR3 is 13 amino acids long. The germline V and J ends were trimmed by 9 bases and 0 bases, with 9 bases remaining between them. The CDR3 sequence: CASRGDSNQPQHF. The DNA of the CDR3 is TGTGCCAGTAGGGGAGATAGCAATCAGCCCCAGCATTTT.

This clonotype was picked up many times. V usage is TRBV7-6 and J usage is TRBJ2-2; the match to TRBD2 covers 10 bases. With 5 bases clipped from V and 7 bases from J, the junction kept 10 bases outside the gene matches. Germline-derived CDR1 and CDR2 are SGHVS and FNYEAQ. This CDR3 has 16 residues. The CDR3 reads CASSPYRAGGGGELFF. CDR3 DNA: TGTGCCAGCAGCCCCTACAGAGCGGGAGGGGGCGGGGAGCTGTTTTTT.

This clonotype was observed at least ten times. The rearrangement links TRBV28 to TRBJ2-7; D is uncertain. V was cut by 2 bases and J by 4 bases, with 3 bases left in between. The CDR3 contains 11 residues. Germline V lookup: CDR1 MDHEN, CDR2 SYDVKM. Here the CDR3 DNA reads TGTGCCAGCAGTTTAAGGTACGAGCAGTACTTC. As protein: CASSLRYEQYF.

This chain joins TRBV7-9 and TRBJ2-7, with 11 bases aligning to TRBD1. There are 16 residues in the CDR3. V lost 5 bases, J lost 6 bases, and 12 bases stayed unmatched. Germline V gene sequence: CDR1 SEHNR, CDR2 FQNEAQ (reference sequence). CDR3 sequence: CASSLDRDRGVGEQYF. CDR3 bases: TGTGCCAGCAGCCTAGATCGGGACAGGGGGGTCGGCGAGCAGTACTTC.